This TCR beta chain is drawn from a study of CD8+ T cells in alopecia areata. Study-level results: Mice showed clearer TCR sharing than patients did, a gap that was possibly HLA-related. Lesional scalp displayed greater clonality than normal scalp, most notably in alopecia totalis/universalis.

Sequencing templates came from extracted RNA that was reverse transcribed into cDNA. Measured with immunoSEQ multiplex PCR; TCRdb has only the in-frame clones, and not every one. The sample contains some 30,000 clones, more than 60% of which appear only once. For this clone: Its target is not known.

V dropped 4 bases and J dropped 3 bases, with 17 bases sitting between them. The CDR3 runs to 15 residues. Germline values: CDR1 SQVTM, CDR2 ANQGSEA. This TCR came from a human donor with alopecia areata. The chain has TRBV29-1 and TRBJ2-3, with TRBD2 as a possible D gene (7 bases). The sample taken for sequencing was NKG2D-low CD8+ T cells sorted from blood. CDR3 sequence (DNA): TGCAGCGTTGTTATTGGGGGGGCCTCAACAGATACGCAGTATTTT. This gives the protein CSVVIGGASTDTQYF.